This entry lists 25 T cell receptor beta chains sequenced from one sample in a study of beta chain features in type 1 diabetes. Expressed TCRB transcripts were sequenced because the entire RNA isolate underwent reverse transcription. This table comes from immunoSEQ multiplex PCR, and its TCRdb copy is limited to in-frame clones, with some not included. The sample lists 40,000 to 45,000 clones; around half were seen once. The specimen was central memory CD4+ T cells from blood. The receptors were sampled from a woman younger than 30 in good health.

This clone was observed a handful of times. DNA for the CDR3: TGTGCCACCAGCAGAGATCGCAAGACTTCCAGCGGCTACACCTTC. Its translation: CATSRDRKTSSGYTF. This chain links TRBV15 with TRBJ1-2; no reliable D call. The germline V and J ends were trimmed by 0 bases and 8 bases, with 16 bases remaining between them. The CDR3 has 15 residues. Germline-derived CDR1 and CDR2 are LNHNV and YYDKDF (reference sequence).

A few counts support this clone. V and J are TRBV30 and TRBJ2-1; 9 nucleotides match TRBD2. The trim removed 0 bases at V and 7 bases at J, leaving 7 bases unmatched. The CDR3 has 15 residues. Germline loops: CDR1 GTSNPN, CDR2 SVGIG (reference sequence). CDR3 coding DNA: TGTGCCTGGAGTGTACACCTAGCGGGGCCTAATGAGCAGTTCTTC. This sequence encodes CAWSVHLAGPNEQFF.

V usage is TRBV4-1 and J usage is TRBJ2-3; 9 nucleotides line up with TRBD1. V trimming: 2 bases; J trimming: 0 bases; junction bases outside the gene matches: 3. The CDR3 runs to 16 residues. Looked up from germline, CDR1 is MGHRA and CDR2 is YSYEKL. The CDR3 here is CASSQLGQGSTDTQYF. In DNA form, the CDR3 reads TGCGCCAGCAGCCAACTGGGACAGGGTAGCACAGATACGCAGTATTTT.

The CDR3 reads CASSSRTGPKQLTEAFF. In DNA form, the CDR3 reads TGTGCCAGCAGCTCCAGGACTGGACCTAAGCAACTCACTGAAGCTTTCTTT. V and J are TRBV5-4 and TRBJ1-1; D not certain. This CDR3 has 17 amino acids. V gave up 3 bases and J gave up 4 bases, with 22 bases separating them. Germline lookup yields CDR1 SGHNT and CDR2 YYREEE (reference sequence).

There are a few counts of this clone. The sample contains more than one DNA sequence encoding this CDR3. V and J are TRBV27 and TRBJ1-5, with D perhaps TRBD1 (5 bases). The CDR3 sequence is 14 residues long. The V end lost 6 bases, the J end lost 2 bases, and 11 bases lay between the germline ends. Per germline, CDR1 MNHEY and CDR2 SMNVEV (reference sequence). CDR3: CASRRAGGNQPQHF. The DNA of the CDR3 is TGTGCCAGCAGGCGTGCGGGGGGCAATCAGCCCCAGCATTTT.

This clone was observed a handful of times. V usage is TRBV10-3 and J usage is TRBJ1-3; TRBD1 might be the D (6 bases). The CDR3 spans 15 residues. CDR1 and CDR2 (germline): ENHRY, SYGVKD. V was cut by 10 bases and J by 1 base, with 17 bases left in between. The CDR3 is CATRPGGESGNTIYF. The DNA for the CDR3 is TGTGCCACAAGGCCGGGGGGCGAATCTGGAAACACCATATATTTT.

The V gene is TRBV6-1, the J gene TRBJ2-7; possible D gene TRBD2, 5 bases. The V gene's germline CDR1 is MNHNS and CDR2 SASEGT. Trimming cost V 6 bases and J 5 bases, with 5 bases left between them. The CDR3 loop spans 10 amino acids. CDR3 region: CASRRDEQYF. In DNA form, the CDR3 reads TGTGCCAGCAGGAGGGACGAGCAGTACTTC.

The chain employs TRBV11-2 and TRBJ1-1; D not certain. The CDR3 consists of 15 residues. Germline CDR1 is SGHAT and CDR2 is FQNNGV. V was shortened by 6 bases and J by 5 bases, with 19 bases between the two germline ends. The CDR3 sequence: CASSGSSAPGTEAFF. The CDR3 DNA reads TGTGCCAGCAGTGGGAGTTCGGCGCCAGGTACTGAAGCTTTCTTT.

V gene TRBV4-1 combines with J gene TRBJ2-7, with 11 bases identical to TRBD2. The germline V gene has CDR1 MGHRA and CDR2 YSYEKL. V was clipped by 0 bases and J by 6 bases; unmatched bases: 7. The CDR3 totals 16 residues. DNA for the CDR3: TGCGCCAGCAGCCAAGATCGAGGTAGCGGGAGGGCCGAGCAGTACTTC. It translates to CASSQDRGSGRAEQYF.

The V call is TRBV10-3, the J call TRBJ2-2, with D maybe TRBD2 (6 bases). Germline V CDR1 and CDR2: ENHRY, SYGVKD. V was cut by 11 bases and J by 0 bases, with 22 bases left in between. The CDR3 is 17 residues long. This CDR3 is CASRPRGGGTNTGELFF. Written as DNA, the CDR3 is TGTGCCTCCCGCCCGAGGGGCGGAGGGACGAACACCGGGGAGCTGTTTTTT.

The DNA of the CDR3 is TGTGCCAGCTCACCGGATGGGCAGGCGGGGTACTTC. Residues: CASSPDGQAGYF. J is TRBJ2-4 and V is TRBV18; tentatively, D is TRBD2 (5 bases). From germline, CDR1 is KGHSH and CDR2 LQKENI. This CDR3 has 12 residues. V lost 3 bases and J lost 15, with 15 bases in between.

This rearrangement joins TRBV19 to TRBJ2-6, with a possible D match to TRBD1 (6 bases). This CDR3 comprises 18 residues. V was trimmed by 8 bases and J by 4 bases, leaving 24 bases between them. CDR1 and CDR2 (germline): LNHDA, SQIVND (reference sequence). In DNA, the CDR3 is TGTGCCAGTCACCTGGGGCGGCCAGGGGCGAAGGGGGCCAACGTCCTGACTTTC. It encodes CASHLGRPGAKGANVLTF.

This clone has a handful of counts. The gene calls are TRBV30 and TRBJ1-3, with a weak D call TRBD1 (6 bases). The V and J ends lost 2 bases and 4 bases respectively, with 9 bases between them. The CDR3 has 13 amino acids. Germline V gene data show CDR1 as GTSNPN and CDR2 as SVGIG (reference sequence). The CDR3 sequence: CAWSIDRGNTIYF. CDR3 DNA: TGTGCCTGGAGTATAGACAGGGGAAACACCATATATTTT.

This clone was counted between two and nine times. The chain carries TRBV5-4 and TRBJ2-7; TRBD1 matches 8 bases. The V and J ends lost 3 bases and 3 bases, in that order; junction bases with no gene match: 5. The CDR3 consists of 14 residues. CDR1 and CDR2 (germline): SGHNT, YYREEE (reference sequence). The DNA for the CDR3 is TGTGCCAGCAGCTATAAGACAGGGGTCTACGAGCAGTACTTC. Residues: CASSYKTGVYEQYF.

In this sample, this clone is medium-sized. The chain carries TRBV7-9 and TRBJ2-7; 9 bases line up with TRBD1. The CDR3 is 18 amino acids. J was trimmed by 6 bases and V by 4 bases; bases with no gene match: 19. Germline loops: CDR1 SEHNR, CDR2 FQNEAQ (reference sequence). The CDR3 reads CASSSGQGSSLRLVEQYF. In nucleotides, the CDR3 is TGTGCCAGCAGCTCAGGACAGGGGTCCTCCCTGCGGCTGGTCGAGCAGTACTTC.

The table lists this clone with a count of one. The genes are TRBV6-4 and TRBJ1-5, with D possibly matching TRBD1 (5 bases). V lost 10 bases and J lost 1, with 20 bases in between. This CDR3 region has 16 residues. Germline V CDR1 and CDR2: MRHNA, SNTAGT. CDR3 in amino acids: CATINGCSGSNQPQHF. DNA for the CDR3: TGTGCCACCATAAATGGTTGTTCAGGGAGCAATCAGCCCCAGCATTTT.

This clone was seen once. The chain combines TRBV29-1 with TRBJ1-1; 7 positions match TRBD1. This CDR3 has 14 residues. Trimming took 6 bases from V and 5 from J; bases not matched to a gene: 12. Germline V lookup: CDR1 SQVTM, CDR2 ANQGSEA. The CDR3 here is CSVDEAAGGTEAFF. The CDR3 DNA is TGCAGCGTGGACGAGGCGGCAGGGGGTACTGAAGCTTTCTTT.

In its sample, this clone was seen once. The genes are TRBV5-6 and TRBJ2-7, with D possibly TRBD2 on 5 matching bases. The CDR3 is 15 amino acids. CDR1 is SGHDT, CDR2 YYEEEE, per germline. Trimming removed 3 bases at V and 2 bases at J, with 15 bases between. The CDR3 protein is CASSSLVRGAYEQYF. The DNA of the CDR3 is TGTGCCAGCAGCTCTTTGGTCCGGGGAGCCTACGAGCAGTACTTC.

The genes are TRBV7-9 and TRBJ1-2; D unresolved. CDR1 is SEHNR and CDR2 is FQNEAQ in the germline V gene (reference sequence). V lost 2 bases, J lost 4 bases, and 11 bases lay in between. The CDR3 sequence is 14 residues long. CDR3 sequence reads: CASSLLSNPYGYTF. The CDR3 bases are TGTGCCAGCAGCTTATTGAGTAACCCCTATGGCTACACCTTC.

This clone occurred a few times. The J gene is TRBJ2-7, the V gene TRBV30, with 9 positions matching TRBD2. The V and J ends lost 2 bases and 5 bases, in that order; junction bases with no gene match: 4. Germline values: CDR1 GTSNPN, CDR2 SVGIG (reference sequence). CDR3 length: 13 amino acids. The CDR3 here is CAWSTRGGNEQYF. The CDR3 DNA reads as TGTGCCTGGAGTACGCGGGGGGGCAACGAGCAGTACTTC.

Details on this clone: This same CDR3 is encoded by further DNA sequences in the sample. The rearrangement links TRBV13 to TRBJ2-2; 7 bases are a match to TRBD1. The germline V gene has CDR1 PRHDT and CDR2 FYEKMQ (reference sequence). CDR3 length: 13 amino acids. J lost 6 bases, V lost 2 bases, and 0 bases had no gene match. CDR3 coding DNA: TGTGCCAGCAGCTTACAGGGGGCCGGGGAGCTGTTTTTT. Protein sequence: CASSLQGAGELFF.

V and J are TRBV4-2 and TRBJ2-4; TRBD2 is a possible D gene (6 bases). The germline V and J ends were trimmed by 1 base and 1 base, with 14 bases remaining between them. The CDR3 consists of 17 residues. Germline V gene sequence: CDR1 LGHNA, CDR2 YNFKEQ. CDR3: CASSQARGSDAKNIQYF. Here the CDR3 DNA reads TGTGCCAGCAGCCAAGCTCGGGGGTCCGATGCCAAAAACATTCAGTACTTC.

There are a few counts of this clone. The chain combines TRBV6-6 with TRBJ2-7; TRBD1 agrees at 8 bases. CDR1 and CDR2 (germline): MNHNY, SVGAGI (reference sequence). The ends lost 2 bases at V and 6 bases at J; junction bases unmatched: 3. This CDR3 region has 13 residues. CDR3 sequence: CASSYPGGSEQYF. The CDR3 nucleotides read TGTGCCAGCAGTTACCCAGGGGGCAGCGAGCAGTACTTC.

The table lists this clone with a few counts. The genes are TRBV9 and TRBJ2-6; 7 bases are shared with TRBD1. CDR1 and CDR2 (germline): SGDLS, YYNGEE. The V and J ends lost 4 bases and 4 bases, in that order; junction bases with no gene match: 5. The CDR3 loop spans 15 amino acids. The CDR3 reads CASSPQGTGANVLTF. The CDR3, as DNA: TGTGCCAGCAGCCCACAGGGGACCGGGGCCAACGTCCTGACTTTC.

This clone was seen a handful of times. The V call is TRBV28, the J call TRBJ2-4; tentative D call: TRBD1 (6 bases). Germline CDR1 reads MDHEN; CDR2 reads SYDVKM. The CDR3 length is 15 residues. V dropped 5 bases and J dropped 0 bases, with 11 bases sitting between them. DNA for the CDR3: TGTGCCAGCAGTATCGGACAGATAGCCAAAAACATTCAGTACTTC. The encoded protein is CASSIGQIAKNIQYF.